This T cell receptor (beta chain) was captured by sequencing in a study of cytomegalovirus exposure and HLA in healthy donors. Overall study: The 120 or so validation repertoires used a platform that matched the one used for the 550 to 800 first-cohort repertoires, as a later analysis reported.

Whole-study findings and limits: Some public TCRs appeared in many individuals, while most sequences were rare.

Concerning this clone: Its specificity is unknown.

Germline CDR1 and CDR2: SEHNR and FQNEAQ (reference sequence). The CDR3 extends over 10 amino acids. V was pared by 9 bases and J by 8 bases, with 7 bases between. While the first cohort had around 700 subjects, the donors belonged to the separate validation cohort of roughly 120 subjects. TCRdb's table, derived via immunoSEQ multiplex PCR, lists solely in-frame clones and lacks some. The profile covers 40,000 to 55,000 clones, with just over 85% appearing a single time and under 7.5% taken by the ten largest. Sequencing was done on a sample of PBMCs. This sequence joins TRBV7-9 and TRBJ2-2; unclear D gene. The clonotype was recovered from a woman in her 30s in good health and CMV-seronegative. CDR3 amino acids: CARQSGELFF. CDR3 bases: TGTGCCAGACAATCAGGGGAGCTGTTTTTT. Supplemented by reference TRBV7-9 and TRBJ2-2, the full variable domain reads DTGVSQNPRHKITKRGQNVTFRCDPISEHNRLYWYRQTLGQGPEFLTYFQNEAQLEKSRLLSDRFSAERPKGSFSTLEIQRTEQGDSAMYLCARQSGELFFGEGSRLTVL.